A selection of T cell receptor beta chains follows, all from one sample in a study of post-analysis software for immune sequencing data. TCRdb fed the PCR reads into MiXCR, producing one record per CDR3 protein. This sample has around 710,000 distinct CDR3 sequences, with 46% found just once. The sample consisted of blood. These receptor sequences come from a girl between 10 and 17 years old with multiple sclerosis. CDR3s include the opening cysteine and the closing phenylalanine or tryptophan. A D gene is named only where the DNA matches it firmly. Clone size is stated in some rows and not others, as once, few, many or a class when expanded.

d_call: NA; v_call: TRBV6-5; clone_size: NA; j_call: TRBJ2-7; cdr3_nt: TGTGCCAGCACCAACACAGGGATCGTCCACGAGCAGTACTTC; cdr3_aa: CASTNTGIVHEQYF
d_call: NA; v_call: TRBV20-1; clone_size: NA; j_call: TRBJ2-5; cdr3_nt: TGCAGTGCTAGAGATCGAGGGGGGGCCGGGTCCCAAGAGACCCAGTACTTC; cdr3_aa: CSARDRGGAGSQETQYF
d_call: TRBD2; v_call: TRBV25-1; clone_size: few; j_call: TRBJ2-3; cdr3_nt: TGTGCCAGCAGCCTCGGGACTAGCAGATCCACAGATACGCAGTATTTT; cdr3_aa: CASSLGTSRSTDTQYF
d_call: NA; v_call: TRBV19; clone_size: NA; j_call: TRBJ2-5; cdr3_nt: TGTGCCAGTAGTTCGGGGCAGGTCGAAGAGACCCAGTACTTC; cdr3_aa: CASSSGQVEETQYF
d_call: NA; v_call: TRBV12-3/TRBV12-4; clone_size: once; j_call: TRBJ2-7; cdr3_nt: TGTGCCAGCTCCCCGCCGGGCAGCTCCTACGAGCAGTACTTC; cdr3_aa: CASSPPGSSYEQYF
d_call: TRBD2; v_call: TRBV3-1; clone_size: NA; j_call: TRBJ2-1; cdr3_nt: TGTGCCAGCAGCCTCGGACTAGCGGGAGGTGGATCCTACAATGAGCAGTTCTTC; cdr3_aa: CASSLGLAGGGSYNEQFF
d_call: NA; v_call: TRBV12-3/TRBV12-4; clone_size: NA; j_call: TRBJ2-3; cdr3_nt: TGTGCCAGCAGCAGAACTGGCGCAGATGTGCAGTATTTT; cdr3_aa: CASSRTGADVQYF
d_call: NA; v_call: TRBV7-9; clone_size: few; j_call: TRBJ2-1; cdr3_nt: TGTGCCAGCACACCCGCGGAGCGACCATACAATGAGCAGTTCTTC; cdr3_aa: CASTPAERPYNEQFF
d_call: NA; v_call: TRBV12-3/TRBV12-4; clone_size: NA; j_call: TRBJ2-3; cdr3_nt: TGTGCCAGCAGTTTTCCACGGGACACAGATACGCAGTATTTT; cdr3_aa: CASSFPRDTDTQYF
d_call: TRBD1; v_call: TRBV29-1; clone_size: NA; j_call: TRBJ2-3; cdr3_nt: TGCAGCGTGGCGGACAGGGGGCACTTAGATATGCAGTATTTT; cdr3_aa: CSVADRGHLDMQYF
d_call: NA; v_call: TRBV7-9; clone_size: NA; j_call: TRBJ2-5; cdr3_nt: TGTGTCAGCAGCTTAGAGCTTAGATTCCAAGAGACCCAGTACTTC; cdr3_aa: CVSSLELRFQETQYF
d_call: NA; v_call: TRBV6-5; clone_size: NA; j_call: TRBJ1-5; cdr3_nt: TGTGCCAGCAGACCCACAGGCGCCTTGAATCAGCCCCAGCATTTT; cdr3_aa: CASRPTGALNQPQHF
d_call: NA; v_call: TRBV29-1; clone_size: NA; j_call: TRBJ1-1; cdr3_nt: TGCAGCGGTGCGACAGTTTTGAACACTGAAGCTTTCTTT; cdr3_aa: CSGATVLNTEAFF
d_call: TRBD2; v_call: TRBV20-1; clone_size: NA; j_call: TRBJ2-7; cdr3_nt: TGCAGTGTGGAGCGGGACCAGACCTACGAGCAGTACTTC; cdr3_aa: CSVERDQTYEQYF
d_call: NA; v_call: TRBV6-5; clone_size: few; j_call: TRBJ2-3; cdr3_nt: TGTGCCAGCAAAGTAGCACCCGATATAGATACGCAGTATTTT; cdr3_aa: CASKVAPDIDTQYF
d_call: NA; v_call: TRBV5-1; clone_size: NA; j_call: TRBJ1-2; cdr3_nt: TGCGCCAGCAGCTTGGAGGGGGGACAACCTTTAGATGGCTACACCTTC; cdr3_aa: CASSLEGGQPLDGYTF
d_call: NA; v_call: TRBV24-1; clone_size: NA; j_call: TRBJ2-5; cdr3_nt: TGTGCCACCAGGGATACGGACAGCCAAGAGACCCAGTACTTC; cdr3_aa: CATRDTDSQETQYF
d_call: NA; v_call: TRBV28; clone_size: NA; j_call: TRBJ2-7; cdr3_nt: TGTGCCAGCAGTTTCCGAATCACCAGGCGGCAGGGTGAGCAGTACTTC; cdr3_aa: CASSFRITRRQGEQYF
d_call: NA; v_call: TRBV7-9; clone_size: NA; j_call: TRBJ2-1; cdr3_nt: TGTGCCACCCAGAATACCTACAATGAGCAGTTCTTC; cdr3_aa: CATQNTYNEQFF
d_call: TRBD1; v_call: TRBV3-1; clone_size: once; j_call: TRBJ2-5; cdr3_nt: TGTGCCAGCAGCCAAGCAGGGGGACCTCAAGAGACCCAGTACTTC; cdr3_aa: CASSQAGGPQETQYF
d_call: NA; v_call: TRBV12-3/TRBV12-4; clone_size: NA; j_call: TRBJ1-1; cdr3_nt: TGTGCCAGCAGTTTAGAAATAATGCCTCGTGAAGCTTTCTTT; cdr3_aa: CASSLEIMPREAFF
d_call: NA; v_call: TRBV20-1; clone_size: few; j_call: TRBJ2-3; cdr3_nt: TGCAGTGCTAGGCCCGGAGGGTTCTCAGATACGCAGTATTTT; cdr3_aa: CSARPGGFSDTQYF
d_call: NA; v_call: TRBV4-1; clone_size: few; j_call: TRBJ2-6; cdr3_nt: TGCGCCAGCAGCCAAGTAGGGACCTCTGGGGCCAACGTCCTGACTTTC; cdr3_aa: CASSQVGTSGANVLTF
d_call: TRBD2; v_call: TRBV9; clone_size: NA; j_call: TRBJ2-7; cdr3_nt: TGTGCCAGCAGCGTAGCTACGGGGCTAGCGGCCCATGAGCAGTACTTC; cdr3_aa: CASSVATGLAAHEQYF
d_call: NA; v_call: TRBV7-9; clone_size: few; j_call: TRBJ2-1; cdr3_nt: TGTGCCAGCAGCACAGGGCATGAGCAGTTCTTC; cdr3_aa: CASSTGHEQFF
d_call: TRBD2; v_call: TRBV20-1; clone_size: NA; j_call: TRBJ2-5; cdr3_nt: TGCAGTGCTAGAGATCTGGCGGGAGTTGAGACCCAGTACTTC; cdr3_aa: CSARDLAGVETQYF
d_call: NA; v_call: TRBV7-9; clone_size: NA; j_call: TRBJ2-7; cdr3_nt: TGTGCCAGCAGCTTATTTGGCGGGGCTGAGTACTTC; cdr3_aa: CASSLFGGAEYF
d_call: TRBD1; v_call: TRBV6-1; clone_size: NA; j_call: TRBJ2-7; cdr3_nt: TGTGCCAGCAGTACAGGGGACAGATCCTACGAGCAGTACTTC; cdr3_aa: CASSTGDRSYEQYF
d_call: NA; v_call: TRBV30; clone_size: NA; j_call: TRBJ2-6; cdr3_nt: TGTGCCTGGGGACCGCGGCGCTCTGGGGCCAACGTCCTGACTTTC; cdr3_aa: CAWGPRRSGANVLTF
d_call: NA; v_call: TRBV29-1; clone_size: few; j_call: TRBJ1-2; cdr3_nt: TGCAGCGTTGACGGGGGTCAAACCTATGGCTACACCTTC; cdr3_aa: CSVDGGQTYGYTF
d_call: TRBD1; v_call: TRBV18; clone_size: NA; j_call: TRBJ2-4; cdr3_nt: TGTGCCAGCTCACCAGGGGACAGCACCTCATGGGCCAAAAACATTCAGTACTTC; cdr3_aa: CASSPGDSTSWAKNIQYF
d_call: TRBD1; v_call: TRBV28; clone_size: NA; j_call: TRBJ2-5; cdr3_nt: TGTGCCAGCAGACTAGACAGGGGGTGGGAGACCCAGTACTTC; cdr3_aa: CASRLDRGWETQYF
d_call: NA; v_call: TRBV6-6; clone_size: NA; j_call: TRBJ1-4; cdr3_nt: TGTGCCACAAGGAGTACAGAGATTGAAAAACTGTTTTTT; cdr3_aa: CATRSTEIEKLFF
d_call: TRBD2; v_call: TRBV10-2; clone_size: few; j_call: TRBJ2-7; cdr3_nt: TGCGCCAGCAGTACACTAGCGGTTGACGAGCAGTACTTC; cdr3_aa: CASSTLAVDEQYF
d_call: TRBD2; v_call: TRBV27; clone_size: NA; j_call: TRBJ2-7; cdr3_nt: TGTGCCAGTGTCGGACTAGCGGGTGACTACGAGCAGTACTTC; cdr3_aa: CASVGLAGDYEQYF
d_call: TRBD1; v_call: TRBV10-3; clone_size: NA; j_call: TRBJ2-6; cdr3_nt: TGTGCCATCAGTCTAACGGGACAGACGAGCTCTGGGGCCAACGTCCTGACTTTC; cdr3_aa: CAISLTGQTSSGANVLTF
d_call: NA; v_call: TRBV6-2/TRBV6-3; clone_size: NA; j_call: TRBJ1-2; cdr3_nt: TGTGCCAGCAGGGAGATTGGCTACACCTTC; cdr3_aa: CASREIGYTF
d_call: NA; v_call: TRBV20-1; clone_size: NA; j_call: TRBJ2-7; cdr3_nt: TGCAGTGCTAGAGATGTGCAGGGTGGCACCTACGAGCAGTACTTC; cdr3_aa: CSARDVQGGTYEQYF
d_call: NA; v_call: TRBV12-3/TRBV12-4; clone_size: once; j_call: TRBJ1-1; cdr3_nt: TGTGCCAGCAGTTTTAACATGGGAAGTACTGAAGCTTTCTTT; cdr3_aa: CASSFNMGSTEAFF